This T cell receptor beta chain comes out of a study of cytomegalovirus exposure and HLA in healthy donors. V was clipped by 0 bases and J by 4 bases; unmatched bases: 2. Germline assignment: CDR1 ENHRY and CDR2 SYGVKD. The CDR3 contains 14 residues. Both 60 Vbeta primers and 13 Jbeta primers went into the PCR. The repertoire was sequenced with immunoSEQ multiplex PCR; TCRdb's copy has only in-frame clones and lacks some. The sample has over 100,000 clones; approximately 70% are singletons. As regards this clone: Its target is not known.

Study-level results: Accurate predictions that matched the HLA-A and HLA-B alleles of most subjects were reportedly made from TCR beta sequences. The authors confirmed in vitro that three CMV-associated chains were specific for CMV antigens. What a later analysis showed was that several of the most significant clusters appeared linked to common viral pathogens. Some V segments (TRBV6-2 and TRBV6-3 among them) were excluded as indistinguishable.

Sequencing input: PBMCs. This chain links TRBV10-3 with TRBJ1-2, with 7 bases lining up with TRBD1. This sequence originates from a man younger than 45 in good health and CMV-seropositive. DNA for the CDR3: TGTGCCATCAGTGAGTCGACAGGGTTCTATGGCTACACCTTC. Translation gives CAISESTGFYGYTF.